This T cell receptor beta chain stems from a study of blood T cell repertoires in COVID-19. Authors' analysis steps: Amplification of reference gene primers provided the estimated nucleated cell counts. Clones were read by immunoSEQ multiplex PCR, and TCRdb kept only the in-frame ones, dropping some. V and J calls and clone size are given by that table; D and trimming were obtained from the DNA. The sample includes some 400,000 clones, 81% of them seen just once. CDR1 is MGHRA and CDR2 is YSYEKL in the germline V gene. The CDR3 totals 14 residues. Trimming took 4 bases from V and 5 from J; bases not matched to a gene: 2.

The TCR sequence derives from a human donor with acute or convalescent COVID-19. The donor label of this sample is uncertain. This sequence joins TRBV4-1 and TRBJ1-6; 7 positions match TRBD1. The sequencing input was peripheral blood. The CDR3 nucleotides read TGCGCCAGCAGCCCGACAGGGAATAATTCACCCCTCCACTTT. Amino acid sequence: CASSPTGNNSPLHF.